Each of the 11 T cell receptor beta chains below was sequenced from the same sample in a study of blood T cells in healthy people across ages. It was with a sample-barcoded 5' primer and a J-beta primer mix that a second PCR of about 6 to 12 cycles was run. TCRdb called the 5' RACE reads again in MiXCR, with one record for every CDR3 protein. The sample has over a million distinct CDR3 sequences; roughly 45% are singletons. The specimen sequenced was blood. These receptors came from a woman aged 60 to 75 in good health.

The chain links TRBV11-2 to TRBJ2-3; D is undetermined. This CDR3 has 16 amino acids. V lost 0 bases to trimming and J lost 5 bases, with 15 bases between them. CDR1 and CDR2 from the germline V gene are SGHAT and FQNNGV. The CDR3 spells CASSLELGTHLDTQYF. CDR3 DNA: TGTGCCAGCAGCTTAGAATTAGGCACCCACTTAGATACGCAGTATTTT.

The chain combines TRBV14 with TRBJ2-1; D gene uncertain. Germline CDR1 is SGHDN and CDR2 is FVKESK. There are 17 residues in the CDR3. Trimming left V 0 bases short and J 2 bases short, with 14 bases between. CDR3 in amino acids: CASSQDTGVHTYNEQFF. CDR3 nucleotides: TGTGCCAGCAGCCAAGACACTGGGGTTCACACCTACAATGAGCAGTTCTTC.

The CDR3 is CASSLDFPNTEAFF. The DNA for the CDR3 is TGTGCCAGCAGTTTAGACTTCCCTAACACTGAAGCTTTCTTT. The rearrangement uses TRBV12-3 or TRBV12-4 and TRBJ1-1; D remains ambiguous. Trimming removed 1 base at V and 2 bases at J, with 8 bases between. CDR3 length equals 14 residues.

The rearrangement uses TRBV6-1 and TRBJ2-4, with 8 bases fitting TRBD2. The CDR3 length is 14 residues. V shed 7 bases, J shed 6 bases, and the junction held 8 bases outside the gene matches. CDR1 and CDR2 (germline): MNHNS, SASEGT. CDR3 amino acids: CASISAGVTNIQYF. CDR3 sequence (DNA): TGTGCCAGCATTTCAGCGGGAGTGACAAACATTCAGTACTTC.

V and J are TRBV27 and TRBJ2-3, with 13 bases that match TRBD2. With V trimmed by 8 bases and J by 7 bases, 3 bases remained unmatched. There are 13 residues in the CDR3. The germline V gene has CDR1 MNHEY and CDR2 SMNVEV (reference sequence). The chain's CDR3 is CASGTSGNNTQYF. The CDR3 coding sequence is TGTGCCAGCGGGACTAGCGGGAACAATACGCAGTATTTT.

The chain recombines TRBV10-3 with TRBJ2-7; D not certain. Trimming took off 4 bases at V and 3 bases at J, with 10 bases between the two ends. The length of the CDR3 is 13 residues. CDR1 and CDR2 (germline): ENHRY, SYGVKD. This chain's CDR3 is CAISAGTYYEQYF. CDR3 sequence (DNA): TGTGCCATCAGTGCGGGCACGTACTACGAGCAGTACTTC.

This clonotype was picked up a small number of times. The chain uses TRBV3-1 and TRBJ2-4, with D unclear. This CDR3 is built from 15 residues. Trimming took off 4 bases at V and 0 bases at J, with 10 bases between the two ends. CDR1 is LGHDT, CDR2 YNNKEL, per germline (reference sequence). The DNA for the CDR3 is TGTGCCAGCAGCCCCCGCCGTCTAGCCAAAAACATTCAGTACTTC. Amino acids: CASSPRRLAKNIQYF.

V gene TRBV10-3 combines with J gene TRBJ1-2; D is possibly TRBD1 (5 bases). Trimming stripped 0 bases from V and 10 bases from J, with 6 bases between. Germline V gene sequence: CDR1 ENHRY, CDR2 SYGVKD. The CDR3 extends over 11 amino acids. The CDR3 DNA sequence: TGTGCCATCAGTGAGTCGGGGGACTACACCTTC. Residues: CAISESGDYTF.

The chain combines TRBV3-1 with TRBJ1-1; D is uncertain. Trimming shortened V by 1 base and J by 4 bases, and 16 bases separated the two germline ends. Germline loops: CDR1 LGHDT, CDR2 YNNKEL (reference sequence). This CDR3 contains 16 residues. The DNA of the CDR3 is TGTGCCAGCAGCCAAGCCTCGACGGGTGGTCTCACTGAAGCTTTCTTT. Protein product: CASSQASTGGLTEAFF.

This rearrangement joins TRBV3-1 to TRBJ1-6; 7 nucleotides match TRBD1. V dropped 3 bases and J dropped 7; count of bases not matched to a gene: 3. Germline loops: CDR1 LGHDT, CDR2 YNNKEL (reference sequence). The CDR3 is 14 amino acids. CDR3 bases: TGTGCCAGCAGCCATGGGGACAGAAATTCACCCCTCCACTTT. It translates to CASSHGDRNSPLHF.

This clonotype was seen ten or more times. This chain uses TRBV6-6 with TRBJ2-1, with D possibly matching TRBD2 (5 bases). CDR1 and CDR2 from the germline V gene are MNHNY and SVGAGI (reference sequence). The ends were cut back, 5 bases at V and 0 bases at J, with 8 bases in the middle. The CDR3 is 14 residues long. CDR3 DNA sequence: TGTGCCAGCAGTCAAGGGAGCTCCTACAATGAGCAGTTCTTC. It codes for CASSQGSSYNEQFF.